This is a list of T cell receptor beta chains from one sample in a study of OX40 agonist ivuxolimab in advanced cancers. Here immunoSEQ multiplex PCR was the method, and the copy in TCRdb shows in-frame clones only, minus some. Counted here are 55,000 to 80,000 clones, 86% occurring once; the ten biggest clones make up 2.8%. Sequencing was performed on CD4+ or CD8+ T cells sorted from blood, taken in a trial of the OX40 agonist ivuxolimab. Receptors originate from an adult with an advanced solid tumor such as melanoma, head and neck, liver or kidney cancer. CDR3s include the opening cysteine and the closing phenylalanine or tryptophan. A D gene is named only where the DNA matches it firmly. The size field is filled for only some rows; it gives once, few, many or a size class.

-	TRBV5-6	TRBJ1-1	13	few	TGTGCCAGCAGCTTGTCCGAGGGCGCTGAAGCTTTCTTT	CASSLSEGAEAFF
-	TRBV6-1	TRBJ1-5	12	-	TGTGCCAGCAGTGAATTACATCAGCCCCAGCATTTT	CASSELHQPQHF
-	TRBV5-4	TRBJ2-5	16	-	TGTGCCAGCAGCTCCCAGGGAGCGCCTAGGGAAGAGACCCAGTACTTC	CASSSQGAPREETQYF
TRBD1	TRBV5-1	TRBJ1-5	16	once	TGCGCCAGCAGCTTGGGACAGGGAGGACCCAATCAGCCCCAGCATTTT	CASSLGQGGPNQPQHF
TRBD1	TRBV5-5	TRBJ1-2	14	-	TGTGCCAGCAGCTGGGACAGGGGTCTCTATGGCTACACCTTC	CASSWDRGLYGYTF
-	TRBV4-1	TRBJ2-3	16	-	TGCGCCAGCAGCCAAGAAAGGTGGGGAGGCACAGATACGCAGTATTTT	CASSQERWGGTDTQYF
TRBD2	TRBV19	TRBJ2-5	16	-	TGTGCCAGTAGGGCGAACCTAGCGGGGGTTCAAGAGACCCAGTACTTC	CASRANLAGVQETQYF
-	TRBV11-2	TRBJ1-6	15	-	TGTGCCAGCAGCCGGGGGCAGGGTGTAAATTCACCCCTCCACTTT	CASSRGQGVNSPLHF
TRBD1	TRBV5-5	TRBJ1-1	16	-	TGTGCCAGCAGCTTGGCCCTTGGGTCTCAGGGGGCAGTAGCTTTCTTT	CASSLALGSQGAVAFF
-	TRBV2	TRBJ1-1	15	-	TGTGCCAGCAGTGAAGCGCGGGCCGGGGACACTGAAGCTTTCTTT	CASSEARAGDTEAFF
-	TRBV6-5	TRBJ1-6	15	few	TGTGCCAGCACTCCTTACCAGGGTACCGGTTCACCCCTCCACTTT	CASTPYQGTGSPLHF
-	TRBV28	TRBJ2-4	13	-	TGTGCCAGCAGTTTTGAGGACAGAAACATTCAGTACTTC	CASSFEDRNIQYF